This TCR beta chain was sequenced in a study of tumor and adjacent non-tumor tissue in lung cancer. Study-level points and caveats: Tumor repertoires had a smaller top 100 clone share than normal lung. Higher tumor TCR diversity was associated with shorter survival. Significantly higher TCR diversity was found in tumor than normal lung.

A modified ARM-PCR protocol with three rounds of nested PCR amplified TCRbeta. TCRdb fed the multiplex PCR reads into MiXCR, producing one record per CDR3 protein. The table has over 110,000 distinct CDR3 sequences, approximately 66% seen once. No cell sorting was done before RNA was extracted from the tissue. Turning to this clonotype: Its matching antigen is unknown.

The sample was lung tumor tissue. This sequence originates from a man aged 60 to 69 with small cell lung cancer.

The CDR3 loop reads CDTSGGLAGADTQYF. The DNA for the CDR3 is TGCGATACCTCGGGAGGGCTAGCGGGTGCAGATACGCAGTATTTT. This sequence joins TRBV20-1 and TRBJ2-3, with 8 bases fitting TRBD2. This CDR3 has 15 amino acids. CDR1 DFQATT and CDR2 SNEGSKA come from the germline V gene (reference sequence).